The 8 T cell receptor beta chains reported below all come from one sample, sequenced in a study of beta chain features in type 1 diabetes. Study findings and constraints: A moderate, significant TCRB CDR3 shortening appeared in type 1 diabetes across four CD4+ subsets.

No antigen is known for these receptors. Since all of the isolated RNA was reverse transcribed, expressed TCRB transcripts were what got sequenced. Profiling relied on immunoSEQ multiplex PCR, and the TCRdb table lists in-frame clones only, not all of them. The sample has hundreds of thousands of clones, around an eighth seen once; the top ten hold 0.02% to 0.025%. Input material: naive CD4+ T cells from blood. The receptors stem from a man aged 18-30 years with type 1 diabetes.

V is TRBV5-4 and J is TRBJ1-6; 7 bases agree with TRBD1. The trim removed 0 bases at V and 6 bases at J, leaving 6 bases unmatched. The CDR3 contains 16 residues. Germline-derived CDR1 and CDR2 are SGHNT and YYREEE (reference sequence). The CDR3 sequence: CASSLAGDSRNSPLHF. As DNA, the CDR3 is TGTGCCAGCAGCTTGGCGGGGGACAGCCGTAATTCACCCCTCCACTTT.

This clone was counted only a few times. V usage is TRBV11-2 and J usage is TRBJ2-3; a weak D match, TRBD2 (7 bases). CDR3 length: 14 residues. V dropped 8 bases and J dropped 2 bases, with 14 bases sitting between them. CDR1 SGHAT and CDR2 FQNNGV come from the germline V gene. In DNA form, the CDR3 reads TGTGCCAGCGGACTCGCGGGGGCCACAGATACGCAGTATTTT. Protein: CASGLAGATDTQYF.

This sequence joins TRBV25-1 and TRBJ1-1, with 7 bases matching TRBD1. The CDR3 totals 12 residues. V lost 5 bases and J lost 10; bases outside the gene matches: 7. Germline CDR1 and CDR2: MGHDK and SYGVNS. The CDR3 coding sequence is TGTGCCAGCAGTCCCCCAACAGGGGCAGCTTTCTTT. Amino acid sequence: CASSPPTGAAFF.

V gene TRBV21-1 combines with J gene TRBJ1-1; the table names TRBD1, a call not compared with the DNA. TRBV21-1 corresponds to a pseudogene. The CDR3 is 12 residues long. This chain's CDR3 is CASSTHRVKAFF. The DNA of the CDR3 is TGTGCCAGCAGCACCCACAGGGTTAAAGCTTTCTTT.

The chain links TRBV19 to TRBJ2-5, with 8 bases that match TRBD2. J was trimmed by 2 bases and V by 5 bases; bases with no gene match: 7. Germline CDR1 and CDR2: LNHDA and SQIVND (reference sequence). The length of the CDR3 is 15 residues. The CDR3, as DNA: TGTGCCAGTAGTGCGGGGGGAAGGGGGCAAGAGACCCAGTACTTC. Protein product: CASSAGGRGQETQYF.

The CDR3 DNA sequence: TGTGCCAGCAGCCGGGGGGCAACTAATGAAAAACTGTTTTTT. This sequence encodes CASSRGATNEKLFF. V and J are TRBV6-5 and TRBJ1-4; perhaps TRBD1 as D (5 bases). This CDR3 comprises 14 residues. Trimming took off 6 bases at V and 0 bases at J, with 8 bases between the two ends. Germline loops: CDR1 MNHEY, CDR2 SVGAGI.

The rearrangement links TRBV9 to TRBJ2-5; D uncertain. Per the germline V gene, CDR1 is SGDLS and CDR2 is YYNGEE. Trimming cost V 3 bases and J 5 bases, with 11 bases left between them. The CDR3 extends over 13 amino acids. CDR3 region: CASSGGPRETQYF. The CDR3 nucleotides read TGTGCCAGCAGCGGTGGGCCTCGGGAGACCCAGTACTTC.

This clone was seen a handful of times. The chain joins TRBV30 to TRBJ2-5; weak D call: TRBD1 (7 bases). The CDR3 contains 13 residues. The V gene lost 3 bases and the J gene lost 5 bases, with 13 bases spanning the gap. Germline V gives CDR1 GTSNPN, CDR2 SVGIG (reference sequence). The CDR3 here is CAWRLRGRETQYF. As DNA, the CDR3 is TGTGCCTGGAGGCTCAGGGGGAGGGAGACCCAGTACTTC.